These 6 T cell receptor beta chains share one sample of origin, sequenced in a study of OX40 agonist ivuxolimab in advanced cancers. The assay was immunoSEQ multiplex PCR, and TCRdb's table has in-frame clones only and misses some. The sample has about 48,000 clones, about 86% seen once; the top ten hold approximately 10%. Sequenced here: CD4+ or CD8+ T cells sorted from blood, sampled in a trial of the OX40 agonist ivuxolimab. The source of these receptors is an adult with an advanced solid tumor such as melanoma, head and neck, liver or kidney cancer.

The CDR3 DNA reads as TGTGCCAGCAGCTCATGGGACATCGGAGTCTACGAGCAGTACTTC. The encoded protein is CASSSWDIGVYEQYF. The chain is built from TRBV6-5 and TRBJ2-7; TRBD1 might be the D (6 bases). With 6 bases removed from V and 3 bases from J, the gap between germline ends came to 18 bases. The V gene's germline CDR1 is MNHEY and CDR2 SVGAGI. CDR3 length: 15 amino acids.

This clone occurred once. This chain links TRBV7-2 with TRBJ2-5, with TRBD2 identical over 9 bases. The CDR3 consists of 16 residues. Germline CDR1 SGHTA, CDR2 FQGNSA. The trim removed 5 bases at V and 1 base at J, leaving 8 bases unmatched. The CDR3 is CASSRGGGASQETQYF. CDR3 DNA sequence: TGTGCCAGCAGCCGGGGCGGGGGGGCGAGCCAAGAGACCCAGTACTTC.

The rearrangement uses TRBV7-2 and TRBJ2-7; perhaps TRBD1 as D (6 bases). This CDR3 is built from 14 residues. V gave up 5 bases and J gave up 2 bases, with 13 bases separating them. CDR1 and CDR2 (germline): SGHTA, FQGNSA. CDR3 DNA: TGTGCCAGCAGCGCACCGGGACATACCTACGAGCAGTACTTC. Translated: CASSAPGHTYEQYF.

V is TRBV14 and J is TRBJ2-7; D may be TRBD2 (5 bases). Trimming took off 1 base at V and 6 bases at J, with 16 bases between the two ends. The CDR3 runs 15 residues. Germline lookup yields CDR1 SGHDN and CDR2 FVKESK. In DNA, the CDR3 is TGTGCCAGCAGCCAAGCCTGGGAGACGGAACGCGAGCAGTACTTC. It is translated as CASSQAWETEREQYF. Complete variable domain (other parts from reference TRBV14 and TRBJ2-7): EAGVTQFPSHSVIEKGQTVTLRCDPISGHDNLYWYRRVMGKEIKFLLHFVKESKQDESGMPNNRFLAERTGGTYSTLKVQPAELEDSGVYFCASSQAWETEREQYFGPGTRLTVT.

The J gene is TRBJ2-1, the V gene TRBV11-1; 10 positions agree with TRBD2. The V gene's germline CDR1 is SGHAT and CDR2 FQDESV (reference sequence). The CDR3 runs to 13 residues. V lost 2 bases, J lost 10 bases, and 2 bases stayed unmatched. CDR3 region: CASSLLAGVEQFF. DNA for the CDR3: TGTGCCAGCAGCTTACTAGCGGGGGTCGAGCAGTTCTTC.

V and J are TRBV9 and TRBJ2-1; no clear D. The germline gives CDR1 SGDLS, CDR2 YYNGEE. V was clipped by 0 bases and J by 4 bases, with 5 bases between them. CDR3 length: 13 amino acids. The CDR3 DNA reads TGTGCCAGCAGCGTAGGCCCGTACAATGAGCAGTTCTTC. Protein product: CASSVGPYNEQFF. The whole variable domain, remainder taken from reference TRBV9 and TRBJ2-1, is DSGVTQTPKHLITATGQRVTLRCSPRSGDLSVYWYQQSLDQGLQFLIQYYNGEERAKGNILERFSAQQFPDLHSELNLSSLELGDSALYFCASSVGPYNEQFFGPGTRLTVL.